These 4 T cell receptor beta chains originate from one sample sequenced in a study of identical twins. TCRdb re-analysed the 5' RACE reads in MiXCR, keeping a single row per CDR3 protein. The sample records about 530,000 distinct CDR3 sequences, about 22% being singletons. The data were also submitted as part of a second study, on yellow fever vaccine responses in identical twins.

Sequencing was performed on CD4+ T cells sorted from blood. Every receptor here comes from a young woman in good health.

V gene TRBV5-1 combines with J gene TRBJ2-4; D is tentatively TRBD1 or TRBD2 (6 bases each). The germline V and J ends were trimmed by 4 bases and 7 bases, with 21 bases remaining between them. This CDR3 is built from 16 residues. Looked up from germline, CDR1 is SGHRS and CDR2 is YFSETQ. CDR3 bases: TGCGCCAGCAGCAGCGTTCCGGGGGCCGGGGCGAACATTCAGTACTTC. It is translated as CASSSVPGAGANIQYF.

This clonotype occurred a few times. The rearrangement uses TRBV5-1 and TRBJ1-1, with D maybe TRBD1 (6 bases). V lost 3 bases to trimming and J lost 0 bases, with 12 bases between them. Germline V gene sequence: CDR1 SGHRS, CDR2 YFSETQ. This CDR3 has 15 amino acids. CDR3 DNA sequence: TGCGCCAGCAGCTCGGGACATGCCTTGAACACTGAAGCTTTCTTT. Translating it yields CASSSGHALNTEAFF.

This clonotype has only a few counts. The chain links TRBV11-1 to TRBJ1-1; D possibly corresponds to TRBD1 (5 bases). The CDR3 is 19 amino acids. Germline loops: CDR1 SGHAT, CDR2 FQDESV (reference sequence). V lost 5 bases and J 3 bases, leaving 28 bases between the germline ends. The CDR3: CASSPRSATGKPRHTEAFF. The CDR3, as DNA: TGTGCCAGCAGCCCCCGTTCCGCTACAGGAAAACCGCGGCACACTGAAGCTTTCTTT.

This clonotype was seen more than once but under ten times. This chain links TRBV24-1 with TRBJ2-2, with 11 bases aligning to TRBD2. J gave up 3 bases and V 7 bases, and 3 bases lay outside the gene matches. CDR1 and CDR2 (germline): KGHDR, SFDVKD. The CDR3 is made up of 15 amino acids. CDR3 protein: CATSVAGGHTGELFF. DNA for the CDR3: TGTGCCACCAGCGTAGCGGGAGGGCACACCGGGGAGCTGTTTTTT.